This TCR beta chain was obtained from a study of T cell repertoires in cytomegalovirus infection. Whole-study context: Public signatures in TCR beta pointed to CMV infection and matching HLA type. Study results and caveats: Within the response measured ex vivo, HLA-C-restricted CMV-specific TCR beta clonotypes were dominant.

The CDR3 sequence is 18 residues long. The J segment lost 0 bases and the V segment lost 5 bases, leaving 7 bases of the junction unmatched. The V gene's germline CDR1 is SGHVS and CDR2 FQNEAQ. This clonotype was picked up many times. The target antigen is unknown. A single record per CDR3 protein comes from TCRdb applying MiXCR to the reads. In the table there are roughly 280,000 distinct CDR3 sequences, about 13% of which are singletons. Input material: PBMCs. This rearrangement joins TRBV7-8 to TRBJ2-1; TRBD2 matches at 13 bases. The TCR originated in a human donor in good health (CMV status not recorded). Some clones in this sample may be carry-over from other donors' samples. CDR3 sequence reads: CASSPRTSGGSSYNEQFF. The CDR3 region has the DNA TGTGCCAGCAGCCCTAGGACTAGCGGGGGTAGCTCCTACAATGAGCAGTTCTTC.